A single sample is the source of the 17 T cell receptor beta chains below, sequenced in a study of blood T cell repertoires in COVID-19. The repertoire was sequenced with immunoSEQ multiplex PCR; TCRdb's copy has only in-frame clones and lacks some. Of tens of thousands of clones listed, approximately 84% are singletons. Sequencing was done on a sample of peripheral blood. These receptors all stem from a human donor in a cohort sampled during active COVID-19.

The rearrangement uses TRBV27 and TRBJ1-5, with TRBD1 identical over 8 bases. CDR3 length: 14 amino acids. Germline V gene data show CDR1 as MNHEY and CDR2 as SMNVEV (reference sequence). V lost 6 bases to trimming and J lost 7 bases; unmatched junction nucleotides: 8. The CDR3 DNA is TGTGCCAGCAGCCGTACAGGGGGTGGGCAGCCCCAGCATTTT. This encodes CASSRTGGGQPQHF.

The CDR3 loop reads CASSGYRGNEQYF. The CDR3 coding sequence is TGTGCCAGCAGCGGATACAGGGGGAACGAGCAGTACTTC. The chain has TRBV11-3 and TRBJ2-7; 8 nucleotides agree with TRBD1. The trim removed 5 bases at V and 5 bases at J, leaving 5 bases unmatched. CDR1 and CDR2 (germline): SGHNT, YENEEA. The CDR3 consists of 13 residues.

This clone was seen just once. V gene TRBV18 combines with J gene TRBJ1-6; D is undetermined. The CDR3 totals 17 residues. V lost 0 bases to trimming and J lost 1 base, with 10 bases between them. Germline values: CDR1 KGHSH, CDR2 LQKENI. CDR3 in DNA: TGTGCCAGCTCACCACCGGGCCAGGTGTCCTATAATTCACCCCTCCACTTT. Protein sequence: CASSPPGQVSYNSPLHF. Using reference TRBV18 and TRBJ1-6 for the parts outside the CDR3, the full variable domain is NAGVMQNPRHLVRRRGQEARLRCSPMKGHSHVYWYRQLPEEGLKFMVYLQKENIIDESGMPKERFSAEFPKEGPSILRIQQVVRGDSAAYFCASSPPGQVSYNSPLHFGNGTRLTVT.

This chain connects TRBV6-1 to TRBJ2-1; 9 nucleotides align to TRBD2. The CDR3 is 15 residues long. In germline, CDR1 is MNHNS, CDR2 SASEGT. Trimming cost V 2 bases and J 6 bases; bases outside gene matches: 5. The CDR3 nucleotides read TGTGCCAGCAGTGAACTAGCGGGATATCCCAATGAGCAGTTCTTC. Its translation: CASSELAGYPNEQFF.

V is TRBV28 and J is TRBJ2-2, with D perhaps matching TRBD2 (5 bases). This CDR3 spans 15 amino acids. Germline loops: CDR1 MDHEN, CDR2 SYDVKM. V was pared by 2 bases and J by 4 bases, with 11 bases between. In DNA, the CDR3 is TGTGCCAGCAGTTTAACGGCGGGTTTCACCGGGGAGCTGTTTTTT. It encodes CASSLTAGFTGELFF. Using reference TRBV28 and TRBJ2-2 for the parts outside the CDR3, the full variable domain is DVKVTQSSRYLVKRTGEKVFLECVQDMDHENMFWYRQDPGLGLRLIYFSYDVKMKEKGDIPEGYSVSREKKERFSLILESASTNQTSMYLCASSLTAGFTGELFFGEGSRLTVL.

This rearrangement joins TRBV5-5 to TRBJ2-7; TRBD1 might be the D (6 bases). CDR1 is SGHKS and CDR2 is YYEKEE in the germline V gene (reference sequence). This CDR3 has 15 amino acids. V was pared by 3 bases and J by 3 bases, with 16 bases between. The CDR3 spells CASSSLPGEGYEQYF. In DNA form, the CDR3 reads TGTGCCAGCAGCTCCCTACCAGGGGAAGGCTACGAGCAGTACTTC.

This chain links TRBV10-2 with TRBJ2-2; perhaps TRBD2 as D (6 bases). Germline V gene sequence: CDR1 WSHSY, CDR2 SAAADI. This CDR3 spans 15 amino acids. V dropped 6 bases and J dropped 4 bases, with 15 bases sitting between them. The CDR3 region is CASRSSVLGTGELFF. For the CDR3, the DNA is TGCGCCAGCAGGTCTAGCGTACTGGGCACCGGGGAGCTGTTTTTT.

The chain employs TRBV7-3 and TRBJ2-5, with D perhaps TRBD1 (6 bases). The CDR3 has 15 residues. Germline CDR1 is SGHTA and CDR2 is FQGTGA. V lost 2 bases to trimming and J lost 2 bases, with 12 bases between them. CDR3 DNA sequence: TGTGCCAGCAGCTTATCCGGACAGTCTCAAGAGACCCAGTACTTC. Protein sequence: CASSLSGQSQETQYF.

This clone was observed a few times. The chain couples TRBV28 to TRBJ2-7, with D perhaps matching TRBD2 (6 bases). This CDR3 has 15 residues. Trimming stripped 5 bases from V and 6 bases from J, with 20 bases between. The V gene's germline CDR1 is MDHEN and CDR2 SYDVKM. The CDR3 loop reads CASSPAGPKDPEQYF. DNA for the CDR3: TGTGCCAGCAGTCCGGCGGGACCTAAAGACCCCGAGCAGTACTTC.

A few counts support this clone. This chain joins TRBV14 and TRBJ1-2; TRBD1 aligns across 10 bases. Germline lookup yields CDR1 SGHDN and CDR2 FVKESK. The CDR3 sequence is 14 residues long. After removal of 1 base from V and 6 bases from J, the junction contained 2 bases not matched to a gene. The CDR3 nucleotides are TGTGCCAGCAGCCAAGTGACAGGGGGCGATGGCTACACCTTC. It is translated as CASSQVTGGDGYTF.

The chain joins TRBV6-2 or TRBV6-3 to TRBJ1-2, with TRBD1 matching over 7 bases. Germline CDR1 is MNHEY and CDR2 is SVGEGT. This CDR3 spans 17 amino acids. V lost 2 bases, J lost 6 bases, and 15 bases stayed unmatched. The CDR3 bases are TGTGCCAGCAGTTACCCGAGCTTACAGGGGAAGATGGATGGCTACACCTTC. This encodes CASSYPSLQGKMDGYTF.

CDR3 loop: CASSTTPFTPQYF. DNA of the CDR3: TGCGCCAGCAGCACAACCCCGTTTACGCCCCAGTACTTC. This rearrangement joins TRBV4-3 to TRBJ2-5; D not resolved. CDR1 and CDR2 from the germline V gene are LGHNA and YSLEER. V gave up 5 bases and J gave up 9 bases, with 16 bases separating them. CDR3 length: 13 amino acids.

The V call is TRBV19, the J call TRBJ2-3; 7 bases match TRBD1. With V trimmed by 5 bases and J by 2 bases, 16 bases remained unmatched. Looked up from germline, CDR1 is LNHDA and CDR2 is SQIVND (reference sequence). The CDR3 contains 18 residues. CDR3 amino acids: CASSSPPGVTGLTDTQYF. DNA for the CDR3: TGTGCCAGTAGTTCACCCCCAGGGGTGACAGGGCTCACAGATACGCAGTATTTT.

The chain has TRBV11-3 and TRBJ2-3, with TRBD2 matching over 7 bases. Germline CDR1 is SGHNT and CDR2 is YENEEA. This CDR3 has 16 amino acids. Losses at the gene ends were 9 bases for V and 2 bases for J; bases not matched to a gene: 14. The CDR3 sequence is CARGNRDYRTTDTQYF. CDR3 nucleotides: TGTGCCAGGGGAAACCGGGACTATCGTACCACAGATACGCAGTATTTT. Based on the CDR3 plus reference TRBV11-3 and TRBJ2-3, the full variable domain is EAGVVQSPRYKIIEKKQPVAFWCNPISGHNTLYWYLQNLGQGPELLIRYENEEAVDDSQLPKDRFSAERLKGVDSTLKIQPAELGDSAVYLCARGNRDYRTTDTQYFGPGTRLTVL.

CDR3 residues: CASSQERGASYNEQFF. The CDR3 bases are TGTGCCAGCAGCCAAGAGCGGGGCGCTTCCTACAATGAGCAGTTCTTC. J is TRBJ2-1 and V is TRBV14; possibly TRBD2 for D (6 bases). There are 16 residues in the CDR3. V was cut by 0 bases and J by 1 base, with 10 bases left in between. The germline gives CDR1 SGHDN, CDR2 FVKESK.

The V and J genes are TRBV6-9 and TRBJ1-6; 10 bases agree with TRBD1. J was trimmed by 8 bases and V by 4 bases; bases with no gene match: 8. The CDR3 covers 16 residues. Germline CDR1 is MNHGY and CDR2 is SVAAGI. The chain's CDR3 is CASSFDRGREYSPLHF. In DNA form, the CDR3 reads TGTGCCAGCAGTTTTGACAGGGGGCGCGAGTATTCACCCCTCCACTTT.

The chain joins TRBV6-5 to TRBJ2-1; the D gene is possibly TRBD2 (5 bases). Trimming cost V 2 bases and J 4 bases, with 15 bases left between them. Germline CDR1 reads MNHEY; CDR2 reads SVGAGI. The CDR3 spans 16 residues. The chain's CDR3 is CASSYSPAEAYNEQFF. In DNA form, the CDR3 reads TGTGCCAGCAGTTACAGCCCAGCGGAAGCGTACAATGAGCAGTTCTTC.